This passage covers 4 T cell receptor beta chains from one sample sequenced in a study of CD8+ T cells in alopecia areata. Extracted RNA was reverse transcribed into cDNA, the sequencing template. Some clones are missing from TCRdb's copy, which holds only in-frame ones; the method was immunoSEQ multiplex PCR. The sample carries 110,000 or so clones, 55% to 65% recorded once. Sequencing was done on a sample of CD4+ T cells sorted from blood. The receptors shown here come from a human donor in good health.

V and J are TRBV29-1 and TRBJ1-2, with D perhaps TRBD1 (5 bases). Germline values: CDR1 SQVTM, CDR2 ANQGSEA. Trimming left V 3 bases short and J 4 bases short, with 15 bases between. The CDR3 contains 14 residues. CDR3 DNA sequence: TGCAGCGTTGATTCCAGGGACGAAGTCTATGGCTACACCTTC. Translating gives CSVDSRDEVYGYTF.

V is TRBV7-2 and J is TRBJ2-5; TRBD1 agrees at 11 bases. V was clipped by 4 bases and J by 6 bases; unmatched bases: 13. This CDR3 comprises 17 residues. Germline V lookup: CDR1 SGHTA, CDR2 FQGNSA. CDR3 bases: TGTGCCAGCAGCTCAATACCCGGGACAGGGGGAAGACAGACCCAGTACTTC. This translates into CASSSIPGTGGRQTQYF.

The chain couples TRBV7-3 to TRBJ2-2, with D uncertain. This CDR3 has 12 residues. Trimming took 2 bases from V and 7 from J, leaving 5 bases between them. Germline CDR1 reads SGHTA; CDR2 reads FQGTGA. In DNA, the CDR3 is TGTGCCAGCAGCTTACTTGGCGGGGAGCTGTTTTTT. Translated: CASSLLGGELFF.

The genes are TRBV9 and TRBJ1-1; D possibly corresponds to TRBD1 (5 bases). Germline V lookup: CDR1 SGDLS, CDR2 YYNGEE. This CDR3 has 15 residues. V was cut by 1 base and J by 1 base, with 11 bases left in between. The CDR3 protein is CASSVHEGPNTEAFF. CDR3 DNA sequence: TGTGCCAGCAGCGTACACGAGGGGCCGAACACTGAAGCTTTCTTT.